Listed here is a single T cell receptor beta chain. V lost 8 bases and J lost 4, with 12 bases in between. Germline CDR1 reads SNHLY; CDR2 reads FYNNEI. The length of the CDR3 is 12 residues. This entry belongs to a study of T cell responses to AZD1222 COVID-19 vaccine. The protocol was immunoSEQ multiplex PCR, while the TCRdb copy is restricted to in-frame clones and leaves out a portion. The data show 26,000 or so clones, with around 87% seen just once and under 35% held by the top ten. The chain links TRBV2 to TRBJ2-7; D unclear. The sample was peripheral blood, taken 28 days after the second AZD1222 dose. This sequence originates from an adult who received the AZD1222 COVID-19 vaccine. The CDR3 coding sequence is TGTGCCAGCCGTAGGGATGAGTACGAGCAGTACTTC. This sequence encodes CASRRDEYEQYF.